A selection of T cell receptor beta chains follows, all from one sample in a study of immune heterogeneity within non-small cell lung tumors. TCRdb ran MiXCR on the multiplex PCR reads and lists one entry per CDR3 protein. The sample includes thousands of distinct CDR3 sequences, 40% to 55% of them seen just once. What was sequenced was lung tumor tissue. These receptors were taken from a man aged 55 to 70 with non-small cell lung cancer. Each CDR3 is given with its conserved first and last residue. A D gene is named only where the DNA matches it firmly. Some rows have no size entry. The others give once, few or many, or a class for an expanded clone.

TRBV7-9	medium-sized	TRBJ2-1	.	CASSFKYSYNEQFF	TGTGCCAGCAGCTTTAAGTACTCCTACAATGAGCAGTTCTTC
TRBV7-8	medium-sized	TRBJ1-1	.	CASSLGSDRVAFF	TGTGCCAGCAGCTTAGGCTCTGATCGGGTGGCTTTCTTT
TRBV25-1	.	TRBJ1-2	.	CASSGVTAHTF	TGTGCCAGCAGTGGAGTGACGGCTCACACCTTC
TRBV9	medium-sized	TRBJ2-3	.	CASSVVSVGTDTQYF	TGTGCCAGCAGCGTAGTATCAGTGGGCACAGATACGCAGTATTTT
TRBV14	.	TRBJ2-5	TRBD1	CASSQLTGQGATHYF	TGTGCCAGCAGCCAACTTACGGGACAGGGGGCGACCCATTACTTC
TRBV7-6	.	TRBJ2-7	.	CASSLGPFTYEQYF	TGTGCCAGCAGCTTAGGACCATTCACCTACGAGCAGTACTTC
TRBV28	.	TRBJ1-2	.	CASSFLSYGYTF	TGTGCCAGCAGTTTCCTTTCCTATGGATACACCTTC
TRBV29-1	many	TRBJ2-1	TRBD2	CSVLAVGEQFF	TGCAGCGTTCTAGCGGTGGGTGAGCAGTTCTTC
TRBV2	medium-sized	TRBJ2-4	TRBD1	CASRNLGGENIQYF	TGTGCCAGCAGGAATCTAGGGGGCGAAAACATTCAGTACTTC
TRBV7-9	medium-sized	TRBJ2-2	TRBD2	CASSLTGAGDGTGELFF	TGTGCCAGCAGCTTAACGGGAGCGGGAGATGGCACCGGGGAGCTGTTTTTT
TRBV24-1	medium-sized	TRBJ2-2	TRBD2	CATGTRNTGELFF	TGTGCCACCGGGACTAGGAACACCGGGGAGCTGTTTTTT
TRBV19	once	TRBJ1-5	.	CASSIQGREIQPQHF	TGTGCCAGTAGTATCCAGGGTCGGGAGATTCAGCCCCAGCATTTT
TRBV20-1	.	TRBJ1-1	TRBD1	CSAGDRGAFF	TGCAGTGCTGGAGACAGGGGAGCTTTCTTT
TRBV24-1	.	TRBJ2-3	.	CATSDPPDGLFKTDTQYF	TGTGCCACCAGTGACCCCCCAGACGGACTATTTAAAACAGATACGCAGTATTTT
TRBV6-2/TRBV6-3	.	TRBJ1-2	TRBD1	CASRTGGTMSYGYTF	TGTGCCAGCCGGACAGGGGGAACGATGAGCTATGGCTACACCTTC
TRBV18	medium-sized	TRBJ2-7	.	CASSPSRDEQYF	TGTGCCAGCTCACCATCAAGGGACGAGCAGTACTTC
TRBV9	.	TRBJ2-2	.	CASSVALGTGELFF	TGTGCCAGCAGCGTAGCTTTGGGAACCGGGGAGCTGTTTTTT
TRBV20-1	once	TRBJ2-1	.	CSASIFLSSYNEQFF	TGCAGTGCTAGTATATTCCTGAGCTCCTACAATGAGCAGTTCTTC
TRBV28	medium-sized	TRBJ1-4	.	CASSPISYGYLAEKLFF	TGTGCCAGCAGCCCGATATCTTATGGGTATTTAGCTGAAAAACTGTTTTTT
TRBV9	.	TRBJ2-3	.	CASSVVSQTDTQYF	TGTGCCAGCAGCGTAGTTAGTCAAACAGATACGCAGTATTTT
TRBV27	few	TRBJ2-7	TRBD2	CASSKLAGDYYEQYF	TGTGCCAGCAGCAAACTAGCGGGAGATTACTACGAGCAGTACTTC
TRBV7-9	large	TRBJ1-6	TRBD1	CASSLVGQDSPLHF	TGTGCCAGCAGCTTAGTTGGACAGGATTCACCCCTCCACTTT
TRBV29-1	.	TRBJ2-7	TRBD2	CSVDFSGAGEQYF	TGCAGCGTTGATTTCAGCGGGGCAGGCGAGCAGTACTTC
TRBV5-5	medium-sized	TRBJ1-2	.	CASSSDPMGGYTF	TGTGCCAGCAGTTCGGACCCAATGGGAGGCTACACCTTC
TRBV27	medium-sized	TRBJ2-7	.	CASSLSRGWFYEQYF	TGTGCCAGCAGTTTATCCAGGGGTTGGTTCTACGAGCAGTACTTC